This T cell receptor beta chain derives from a study of CD8 T cells in Susac syndrome. It was with random hexamers that about 0.45 to 1 ug RNA was reverse transcribed. TCRdb reprocessed the immunoSEQ multiplex PCR reads with MiXCR, giving one entry per CDR3 protein. The sample gives approximately 190,000 distinct CDR3 sequences, about 93% of which show up once; approximately 0.1% is in the top ten. The authors negatively isolated CD8+ and CD4+ T cells and FACS-enriched TEMRA cells. This clonotype originated in a human donor in good health. The sequenced material came from CD4+ T cells from PBMCs.

The CDR3 here is CASRMRGALSYEQYF. CDR3 coding DNA: TGTGCCAGCCGGATGAGGGGGGCACTCTCCTACGAGCAGTACTTC. The chain employs TRBV7-9 and TRBJ2-7, with D perhaps given as TRBD1 or TRBD2 (6 bases each). CDR3 length: 15 residues. V was shortened by 8 bases and J by 0 bases, with 17 bases between the two germline ends. From germline, CDR1 is SEHNR and CDR2 FQNEAQ (reference sequence).